These 32 T cell receptor beta chains share one sample of origin, sequenced in a study of blood T cell repertoires in COVID-19. Clones were sequenced by immunoSEQ multiplex PCR, and TCRdb holds only the in-frame ones, with some missing. Among about 300,000 clones listed, approximately 86% were seen once. Material for sequencing was peripheral blood. Every receptor here comes from a man aged 70 or older with acute or convalescent COVID-19.

The gene calls are TRBV29-1 and TRBJ2-6; D is undetermined. The germline CDR1 and CDR2 sequences are SQVTM and ANQGSEA. The CDR3 spans 16 residues. The V end lost 4 bases, the J end lost 0 bases, and 13 bases lay between the germline ends. CDR3 region: CSVVVQALSGANVLTF. The CDR3 region has the DNA TGCAGCGTTGTGGTTCAGGCCCTCTCTGGGGCCAACGTCCTGACTTTC. Full variable domain (remainder filled in from reference TRBV29-1 and TRBJ2-6): SAVISQKPSRDICQRGTSLTIQCQVDSQVTMMFWYRQQPGQSLTLIATANQGSEATYESGFVIDKFPISRPNLTFSTLTVSNMSPEDSSIYLCSVVVQALSGANVLTFGAGSRLTVL.

The chain uses TRBV10-3 and TRBJ2-4, with D maybe TRBD2 (6 bases). This CDR3 contains 15 residues. Germline V gene lookup returns CDR1 ENHRY and CDR2 SYGVKD. Trimming removed 0 bases from V and 6 bases from J, with 12 bases in between. The CDR3 here is CAISESGTSGNIQYF. The DNA for the CDR3 is TGTGCCATCAGTGAGTCAGGGACTTCTGGAAACATTCAGTACTTC.

The chain joins TRBV27 to TRBJ2-3; 9 nucleotides match TRBD1. V shed 5 bases, J shed 4 bases, and the junction held 13 bases outside the gene matches. The CDR3 totals 17 residues. Germline V lookup: CDR1 MNHEY, CDR2 SMNVEV (reference sequence). The CDR3 loop is CASSPLPPGQGADTQYF. CDR3 coding DNA: TGTGCCAGCAGTCCATTGCCCCCGGGACAGGGAGCAGATACGCAGTATTTT.

A note on this clone: The same CDR3 can be traced to other DNA sequences in this sample. The chain recombines TRBV30 with TRBJ1-5; perhaps TRBD1 as D (5 bases). This CDR3 contains 13 residues. CDR1 and CDR2 (germline): GTSNPN, SVGIG (reference sequence). Trimming stripped 0 bases from V and 4 bases from J, with 7 bases between. CDR3 sequence reads: CAWSVRGNQPQHF. CDR3 DNA sequence: TGTGCCTGGAGTGTTCGGGGGAATCAGCCCCAGCATTTT.

This chain links TRBV28 with TRBJ1-4, with D unclear. CDR1 is MDHEN and CDR2 is SYDVKM in the germline V gene. V was trimmed by 6 bases and J by 0 bases, leaving 5 bases between them. This CDR3 is built from 13 residues. The CDR3 coding sequence is TGTGCCAGCAGGGTAGCAACTAATGAAAAACTGTTTTTT. Residues: CASRVATNEKLFF.

The V gene is TRBV6-5, the J gene TRBJ1-5, with unresolved D. V lost 0 bases to trimming and J lost 6 bases, with 6 bases between them. There are 13 residues in the CDR3. From germline, CDR1 is MNHEY and CDR2 SVGAGI. The CDR3 here is CASSYSRSQPQHF. The CDR3 coding sequence is TGTGCCAGCAGTTACTCGAGAAGTCAGCCCCAGCATTTT.

This chain connects TRBV3-1 (or the pseudogene TRBV3-2) to TRBJ2-1; 10 bases fit TRBD2. The CDR3 is 17 residues long. The V gene end was trimmed by 3 bases and the J gene end by 5 bases; junction bases not matched to a gene: 10. CDR1 and CDR2 from the germline V gene are LGHDT and YNNKEL (reference sequence). As DNA, the CDR3 is TGTGCCAGCAGCCAGGGAAGGAGGAGCGGGGGGGACAATGAGCAGTTCTTC. It codes for CASSQGRRSGGDNEQFF.

The rearrangement links TRBV27 to TRBJ2-7; 7 bases map to TRBD2. The ends lost 6 bases at V and 9 bases at J; junction bases unmatched: 8. The CDR3 totals 12 residues. CDR1 and CDR2 (germline): MNHEY, SMNVEV (reference sequence). The CDR3 is CASREGSGGQYF. The CDR3 DNA reads TGTGCCAGCAGGGAGGGTTCGGGGGGGCAGTACTTC.

This chain links TRBV5-1 with TRBJ1-2, with 7 bases identical to TRBD1. Per germline, CDR1 SGHRS and CDR2 YFSETQ. V lost 4 bases and J lost 4; bases outside the gene matches: 4. The CDR3 loop spans 13 amino acids. The CDR3 reads CASSRDSLYGYTF. CDR3 coding DNA: TGCGCCAGCAGCCGGGACAGTCTCTATGGCTACACCTTC.

The chain combines TRBV19 with TRBJ1-1; possibly TRBD1 for D (6 bases). Germline loops: CDR1 LNHDA, CDR2 SQIVND (reference sequence). V lost 8 bases and J 3 bases, leaving 13 bases between the germline ends. The CDR3 spans 13 residues. CDR3 amino acids: CASFRTDYTEAFF. DNA for the CDR3: TGTGCCAGTTTTCGGACAGATTACACTGAAGCTTTCTTT.

The chain joins TRBV6-6 to TRBJ2-7, with 12 nucleotides matching TRBD2. Germline loops: CDR1 MNHNY, CDR2 SVGAGI (reference sequence). This CDR3 has 19 amino acids. J lost 4 bases, V lost 5 bases, and 18 bases had no gene match. CDR3 sequence reads: CASSPRALAGGPIIYEQYF. In nucleotides, the CDR3 is TGTGCCAGCAGTCCGCGCGCCCTAGCGGGGGGGCCTATCATATACGAGCAGTACTTC.

This sequence joins TRBV5-4 and TRBJ1-1; maybe TRBD1 (6 bases). CDR1 and CDR2 (germline): SGHNT, YYREEE (reference sequence). The V end was cut by 4 bases, the J end by 4 bases, with 11 bases between. This CDR3 is built from 13 residues. The CDR3 DNA is TGTGCCAGCAGCCCCAGGGGAGCCACTGAAGCTTTCTTT. It yields the protein CASSPRGATEAFF.

This chain uses TRBV30 with TRBJ1-6, with D unresolved. The CDR3 extends over 12 amino acids. V lost 5 bases to trimming and J lost 5 bases, with 7 bases between them. Looked up from germline, CDR1 is GTSNPN and CDR2 is SVGIG (reference sequence). The CDR3 DNA is TGTGCCTGGGGACGGGATAATTCACCCCTCCACTTT. Protein product: CAWGRDNSPLHF. Full variable domain (rest looked up from reference TRBV30 and TRBJ1-6): SQTIHQWPATLVQPVGSPLSLECTVEGTSNPNLYWYRQAAGRGLQLLFYSVGIGQISSEVPQNLSASRPQDRQFILSSKKLLLSDSGFYLCAWGRDNSPLHFGNGTRLTVT.

The rearrangement joins TRBV7-9 to TRBJ2-1; TRBD2 agrees at 13 bases. This CDR3 has 14 amino acids. Germline V gives CDR1 SEHNR, CDR2 FQNEAQ (reference sequence). The V segment lost 3 bases and the J segment 8 bases; nucleotides outside the gene matches: 1. The CDR3 loop is CASSFGLAGDEQFF. CDR3 sequence (DNA): TGTGCCAGCAGCTTTGGACTAGCGGGGGATGAGCAGTTCTTC.

The J gene is TRBJ2-3, the V gene TRBV4-3; 9 bases are shared with TRBD2. Germline values: CDR1 LGHNA, CDR2 YSLEER. The CDR3 extends over 16 amino acids. Germline trimming cut 4 bases from V and 5 bases from J; bases unmatched to any gene: 10. The CDR3 DNA reads as TGCGCCAGCAGCCGCGCCCCAGTAGCGGGAGAAGATACGCAGTATTTT. Translating it yields CASSRAPVAGEDTQYF.

This clone appeared a single time. The V gene is TRBV3-1 (or the pseudogene TRBV3-2), the J gene TRBJ2-1; D ambiguous. Trimming took off 0 bases at V and 8 bases at J, with 8 bases between the two ends. The germline gives CDR1 LGHDT, CDR2 YNNKEL (reference sequence). The CDR3 is 13 residues long. CDR3 sequence: CASSQDGFYEQFF. The CDR3 bases are TGTGCCAGCAGCCAAGACGGGTTCTATGAGCAGTTCTTC.

The CDR3 is CASSWGGGVASTDTQYF. CDR3 nucleotides: TGTGCCAGCAGCTGGGGCGGGGGAGTTGCTAGCACAGATACGCAGTATTTT. The J gene is TRBJ2-3, the V gene TRBV3-1 (or the pseudogene TRBV3-2), with 7 positions matching TRBD2. The CDR3 consists of 17 residues. The V gene end was trimmed by 5 bases and the J gene end by 0 bases; junction bases not matched to a gene: 11. CDR1 is LGHDT, CDR2 YNNKEL, per germline (reference sequence).

V is TRBV6-5 and J is TRBJ1-5, with a tentative D call TRBD1 (6 bases). CDR3 length: 15 residues. Germline values: CDR1 MNHEY, CDR2 SVGAGI. With 4 bases removed from V and 2 bases from J, the gap between germline ends came to 12 bases. CDR3 protein: CASSSTDSRNQPQHF. For the CDR3, the DNA is TGTGCCAGCAGTTCAACGGACAGTCGCAATCAGCCCCAGCATTTT.

This chain links TRBV28 with TRBJ2-7; TRBD2 matches at 12 bases. The CDR3 sequence is 15 residues long. Germline V lookup: CDR1 MDHEN, CDR2 SYDVKM. Losses at the gene ends were 6 bases for V and 0 bases for J; bases not matched to a gene: 3. CDR3 loop: CASRLAGGSSYEQYF. The CDR3 DNA reads TGTGCCAGCAGACTAGCGGGAGGCTCCTCCTACGAGCAGTACTTC.

A single count supports this clone. The chain carries TRBV6-5 and TRBJ2-6; 10 bases are a match to TRBD1. J gave up 2 bases and V 10 bases, and 5 bases lay outside the gene matches. The CDR3 runs to 15 residues. The germline V gene encodes CDR1 MNHEY and CDR2 SVGAGI. The CDR3 nucleotides are TGTGCCACACGGACAGGGGGACCTGGGGCCAACGTCCTGACTTTC. Its translation is CATRTGGPGANVLTF.

The rearrangement uses TRBV19 and TRBJ2-7; TRBD2 matches at 7 bases. The ends lost 1 base at V and 1 base at J; junction bases unmatched: 4. The germline V gene has CDR1 LNHDA and CDR2 SQIVND (reference sequence). This CDR3 is built from 15 residues. The CDR3 DNA reads as TGTGCCAGTAGTATAGCGGGGGGTCAGTCCTACGAGCAGTACTTC. The encoded protein is CASSIAGGQSYEQYF. The full variable domain, with the rest looked up from reference TRBV19 and TRBJ2-7, is DGGITQSPKYLFRKEGQNVTLSCEQNLNHDAMYWYRQDPGQGLRLIYYSQIVNDFQKGDIAEGYSVSREKKESFPLTVTSAQKNPTAFYLCASSIAGGQSYEQYFGPGTRLTVT.

The chain carries TRBV7-9 and TRBJ2-7; 7 bases are a match to TRBD1. V was clipped by 1 base and J by 9 bases; unmatched bases: 3. The CDR3 loop spans 12 amino acids. In germline, CDR1 is SEHNR, CDR2 FQNEAQ (reference sequence). The DNA of the CDR3 is TGTGCCAGCAGCTTAGTGGACAGGACGCAGTACTTC. It codes for CASSLVDRTQYF.

V is TRBV29-1 and J is TRBJ1-1; the D is unclear. From germline, CDR1 is SQVTM and CDR2 ANQGSEA. Trimming shortened V by 2 bases and J by 2 bases, and 9 bases separated the two germline ends. The CDR3 runs to 13 residues. CDR3 amino acids: CSVEISLNTEAFF. CDR3 nucleotide sequence: TGCAGCGTTGAAATCAGTCTCAACACTGAAGCTTTCTTT.

The rearrangement links TRBV20-1 to TRBJ2-5; D uncertain. V shed 3 bases and J shed 4 bases, with 6 bases lying between them. The CDR3 is made up of 11 amino acids. In germline, CDR1 is DFQATT, CDR2 SNEGSKA (reference sequence). CDR3 bases: TGCAGTGCTAGTCTAGTAGAGACCCAGTACTTC. This codes for CSASLVETQYF.

The chain couples TRBV4-1 to TRBJ2-7, with a weak D call TRBD1 (6 bases). V shed 2 bases and J shed 4 bases, with 9 bases lying between them. Germline lookup yields CDR1 MGHRA and CDR2 YSYEKL. The CDR3 sequence is 13 residues long. The CDR3 loop is CASSQLDSYEQYF. As DNA, the CDR3 is TGCGCCAGCAGCCAACTGGACAGTTACGAGCAGTACTTC.

The V call is TRBV7-2, the J call TRBJ1-4; tentative D call: TRBD1 (5 bases). From germline, CDR1 is SGHTA and CDR2 FQGNSA. With 2 bases removed from V and 6 bases from J, the gap between germline ends came to 13 bases. This CDR3 has 15 amino acids. In DNA, the CDR3 is TGTGCCAGCAGCTTAAGTATCAGGGTCTATGAAAAACTGTTTTTT. It specifies CASSLSIRVYEKLFF.

CDR3 amino acids: CSASGPAADQPQHF. Written as DNA, the CDR3 is TGCAGTGCTAGTGGGCCCGCCGCTGATCAGCCCCAGCATTTT. The chain couples TRBV20-1 to TRBJ1-5, with unresolved D. In germline, CDR1 is DFQATT, CDR2 SNEGSKA (reference sequence). The CDR3 is made up of 14 amino acids. The germline V and J ends were trimmed by 3 bases and 5 bases, with 14 bases remaining between them.

The J gene is TRBJ2-3, the V gene TRBV5-1, with 10 bases fitting TRBD2. The CDR3 runs 15 residues. Trimming cost V 2 bases and J 0 bases; bases outside gene matches: 0. Germline lookup yields CDR1 SGHRS and CDR2 YFSETQ. CDR3 nucleotides: TGCGCCAGCAGCTTTAGCGGGAGGAGCACAGATACGCAGTATTTT. Translation: CASSFSGRSTDTQYF.

V and J are TRBV6-2 or TRBV6-3 and TRBJ1-5; unclear D gene. The CDR3 covers 13 residues. Germline V gene sequence: CDR1 MNHEY, CDR2 SVGEGT. V lost 1 base to trimming and J lost 4 bases, with 5 bases between them. The CDR3 DNA is TGTGCCAGCAGTTACTTGAGAAATCAGCCCCAGCATTTT. Protein sequence: CASSYLRNQPQHF.

The chain has TRBV18 and TRBJ1-5; the match to TRBD1 covers 8 bases. The V gene's germline CDR1 is KGHSH and CDR2 LQKENI. The CDR3 sequence is 13 residues long. DNA for the CDR3: TGTGACCTGGACAGGGCGACTTGTGAGCCCCAGCATTTT. Its protein product is CDLDRATCEPQHF.

This chain uses TRBV9 with TRBJ1-5; D gene unclear. The CDR3 is 15 amino acids. CDR1 is SGDLS and CDR2 is YYNGEE in the germline V gene. V gave up 5 bases and J gave up 0 bases, with 12 bases separating them. CDR3 in amino acids: CASRRGLNSNQPQHF. The CDR3 DNA is TGTGCCAGCAGACGAGGGCTGAATAGCAATCAGCCCCAGCATTTT.

V is TRBV28 and J is TRBJ1-1; possibly TRBD1 for D (5 bases). The CDR3 covers 14 residues. V lost 5 bases to trimming and J lost 4 bases, with 14 bases between them. Looked up from germline, CDR1 is MDHEN and CDR2 is SYDVKM. CDR3 in DNA: TGTGCCAGCAGTGCTCGACAGAGACGCACTGAAGCTTTCTTT. This sequence encodes CASSARQRRTEAFF.